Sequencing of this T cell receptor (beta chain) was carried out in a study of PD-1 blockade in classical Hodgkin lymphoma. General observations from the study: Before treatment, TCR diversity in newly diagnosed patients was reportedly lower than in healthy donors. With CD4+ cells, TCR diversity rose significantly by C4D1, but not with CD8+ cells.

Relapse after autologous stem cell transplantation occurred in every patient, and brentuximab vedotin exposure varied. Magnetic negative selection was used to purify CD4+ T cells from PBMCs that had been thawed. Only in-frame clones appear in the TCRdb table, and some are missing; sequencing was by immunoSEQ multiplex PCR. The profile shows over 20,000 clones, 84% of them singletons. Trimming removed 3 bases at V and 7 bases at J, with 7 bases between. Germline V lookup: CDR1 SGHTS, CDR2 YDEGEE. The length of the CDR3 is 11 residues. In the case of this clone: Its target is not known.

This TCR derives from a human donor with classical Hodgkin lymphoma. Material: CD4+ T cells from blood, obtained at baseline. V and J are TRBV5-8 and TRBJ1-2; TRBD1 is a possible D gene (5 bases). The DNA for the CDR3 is TGTGCCAGCAGCTGGGGGGGTGGCTACACCTTC. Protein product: CASSWGGGYTF.